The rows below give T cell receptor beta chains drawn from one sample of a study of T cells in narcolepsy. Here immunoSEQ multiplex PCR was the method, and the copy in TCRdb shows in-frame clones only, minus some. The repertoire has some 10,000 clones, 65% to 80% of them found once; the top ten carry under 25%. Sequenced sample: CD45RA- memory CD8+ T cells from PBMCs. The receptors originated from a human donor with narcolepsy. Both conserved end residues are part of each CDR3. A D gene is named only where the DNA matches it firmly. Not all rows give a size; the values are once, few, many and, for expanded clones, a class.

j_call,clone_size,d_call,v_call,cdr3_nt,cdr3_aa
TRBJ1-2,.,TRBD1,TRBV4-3,TGCGCCAGCAGCCATAATATGGAGGGGGCGCGGGGCTACACCTTC,CASSHNMEGARGYTF
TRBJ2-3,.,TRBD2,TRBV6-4,TGTGCCAGTAGTGACGGGGCGGGAGGGCCCCCAGATACGCAGTATTTT,CASSDGAGGPPDTQYF
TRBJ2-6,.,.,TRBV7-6,TGTGCCATCAGTGGCTCTCCCTCTGGGGCCAACGTCCTGACTTTC,CAISGSPSGANVLTF
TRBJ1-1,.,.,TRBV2,TGTGCCAGCAGTCGGTGGCAGGATAACACTGAAGCTTTCTTT,CASSRWQDNTEAFF
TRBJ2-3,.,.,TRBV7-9,TGTGCCAGCAGCTTAGGCGGAGGCGGCAGAAGCACAGATACGCAGTATTTT,CASSLGGGGRSTDTQYF
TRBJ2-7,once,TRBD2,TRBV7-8,TGTGCCAGCAGCTTAGCGGGGAGACTAGCGGGATACGAGCAGTACTTC,CASSLAGRLAGYEQYF
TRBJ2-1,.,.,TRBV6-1,TGTGCCAGCAGTGAAAGGGCCCCAGGCTCCTACAATGAGCAGTTCTTC,CASSERAPGSYNEQFF
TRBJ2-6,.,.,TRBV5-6,TGTGCCAGCAGCTGGCCCCCCGGGGACGTGGCCTCTGGGGCCAACGTCCTGACTTTC,CASSWPPGDVASGANVLTF
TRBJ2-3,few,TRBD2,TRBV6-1,TGTGCCAGCAGTTCACTAGCGGGGGGTGCAGATACGCAGTATTTT,CASSSLAGGADTQYF
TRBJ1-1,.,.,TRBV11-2,TGTGCCAGCAGCTTACAGGGTGCCCGGGAAGCTTTCTTT,CASSLQGAREAFF
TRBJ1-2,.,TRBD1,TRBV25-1,TGTGCCAGCAGTGAAGTGGGGACAGGATATCTCTATGGCTACACCTTC,CASSEVGTGYLYGYTF
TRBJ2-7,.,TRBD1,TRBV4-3,TGCGCCAGCAGCCTCCGGGACAGGGAGTCTAACGAGCAGTACTTC,CASSLRDRESNEQYF
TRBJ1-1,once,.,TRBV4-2,TGTGCCAGCAGCTTGGGGCAGTACACTGAAGCTTTCTTT,CASSLGQYTEAFF
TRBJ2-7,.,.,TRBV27,TGTGCCAGCAGTCCCATGCCGACACAGAACGAGCAGTACTTC,CASSPMPTQNEQYF
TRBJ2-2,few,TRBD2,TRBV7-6,TGTGCCAGCAGACCTTCTAGCGGGGGGTCCGGCGGGGAGCTGTTTTTT,CASRPSSGGSGGELFF
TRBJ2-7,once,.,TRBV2,TGTGCCAGCAGTGAATACGAGGCATTAGTTCTATACGAGCAGTACTTC,CASSEYEALVLYEQYF
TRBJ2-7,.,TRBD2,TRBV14,TGTGCCAGCAGCCAAGATGTGCTAGCGGGAGCCTCCGGCGAGCAGTACTTC,CASSQDVLAGASGEQYF
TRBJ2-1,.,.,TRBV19,TGTGCCAGTAGCATACTAAAGAACAATGAGCAGTTCTTC,CASSILKNNEQFF
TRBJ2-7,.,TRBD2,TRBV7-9,TGCGCCAGCAGCCAAGATCTCTCACTAGCGGGAGCCTACGAGCAGTACTTC,CASSQDLSLAGAYEQYF
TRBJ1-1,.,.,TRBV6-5,TGTGCCAGCAGTTTCGCTTTAGAGAACACTGAAGCTTTCTTT,CASSFALENTEAFF
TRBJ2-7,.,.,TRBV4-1,TGCGCCAGCAGCCTAGATCTGGGGGCCTACGAGCAGTACTTC,CASSLDLGAYEQYF
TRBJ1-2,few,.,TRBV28,TGTGCCAGCAGTCTATCGTGGTCAGAAAACTATGGCTACACCTTC,CASSLSWSENYGYTF
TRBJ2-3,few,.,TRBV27,TGTGCCAGCAGTTCCGGATTTGCTAGCACAGATACGCAGTATTTT,CASSSGFASTDTQYF
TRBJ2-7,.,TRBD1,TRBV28,TGTGCCAGCAGTTTCCCAAGACAGGGGGGCCCCTACGAGCAGTACTTC,CASSFPRQGGPYEQYF
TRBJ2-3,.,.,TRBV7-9,TGTGCCAGCAGCTGGTCGACTGGTAGTCTTTCAGATACGCAGTATTTT,CASSWSTGSLSDTQYF
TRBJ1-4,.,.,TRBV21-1,TGTGCCAGCAGCTCCCGGGGCAATGAAAAACTGTTTTTT,CASSSRGNEKLFF
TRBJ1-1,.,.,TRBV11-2,TGTGCCAGCAGCTTAGGTCCGGGACTCCGAGCAGAAGCTTTCTTT,CASSLGPGLRAEAFF
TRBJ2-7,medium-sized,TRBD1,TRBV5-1,TGCGCCAGCAGCCCCCAGGGGGCTGGGGAGCAGTACTTC,CASSPQGAGEQYF
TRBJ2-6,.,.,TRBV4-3,TGCGCCAGCAGCCAAGAGGCGAACTCTGGGGCCAACGTCCTGACTTTC,CASSQEANSGANVLTF
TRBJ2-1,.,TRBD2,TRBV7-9,TGTGCCAGCAGCCTTAGCGGGAACGAGCCTAGCTCCTACAATGAGCAGTTCTTC,CASSLSGNEPSSYNEQFF
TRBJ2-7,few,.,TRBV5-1,TGCGCCAGCAGCTTCGATTCCTACGAGCAGTACTTC,CASSFDSYEQYF
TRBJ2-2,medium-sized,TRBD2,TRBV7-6,TGTGCCAGCAGACCTTCTAGCGGGGGGTCCGTCGGGGAGCTGTTTTTT,CASRPSSGGSVGELFF
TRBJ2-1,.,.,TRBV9,TGTGCCAGCAGCGTAGTCTCTACTCATGAGCAGTTCTTC,CASSVVSTHEQFF
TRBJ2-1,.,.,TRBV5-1,TGCGCCAGCAGCGCCGGGATCGCCAGCTCCTACAATGAGCAGTTCTTC,CASSAGIASSYNEQFF
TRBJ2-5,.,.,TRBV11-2,TGTGCCAGCAGCTTAGCCCCCACCGCGGAGACCCAGTACTTC,CASSLAPTAETQYF
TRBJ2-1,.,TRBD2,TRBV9,TGTGCCAGCAGCGTAGAGGGCGGGAGATTCTACAATGAGCAGTTCTTC,CASSVEGGRFYNEQFF
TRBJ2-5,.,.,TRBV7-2,TGTGCCAGCAGCTCGCCGTCCTATGGGCAGTACTTC,CASSSPSYGQYF
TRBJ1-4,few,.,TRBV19,TGTGCCAGCCATTCGGTAGCAACTAATGAAAAACTGTTTTTT,CASHSVATNEKLFF
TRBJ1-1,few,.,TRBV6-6,TGTGCCAGCACCCCGTTCACAGACAACACTGAAGCTTTCTTT,CASTPFTDNTEAFF
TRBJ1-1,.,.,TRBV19,TGTGCCAGTAGTATACTTCAAGAGAACACTGAAGCTTTCTTT,CASSILQENTEAFF
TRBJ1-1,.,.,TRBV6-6,TGTGCCAGCAGTTACAGCAGGGACTTAGGGAACACTGAAGCTTTCTTT,CASSYSRDLGNTEAFF